The sequence of this TCR beta chain was determined in a study of CD8+ T cells in alopecia areata. The authors extracted RNA and reverse transcribed it into cDNA as the sequencing template. Sequencing was performed with immunoSEQ multiplex PCR; in TCRdb, only in-frame clones are kept and a portion is missing. The profile shows about 140,000 clones, around 55% of them singletons. The source of this sequence is a human donor in good health. The sequencing input was CD4+ T cells sorted from blood.

The CDR3 spells CASSFDGWRANEKLFF. The CDR3 DNA reads as TGTGCCAGCAGCTTCGATGGGTGGCGGGCTAATGAAAAACTGTTTTTT. This rearrangement joins TRBV7-9 to TRBJ1-4; no clear D. The germline V gene has CDR1 SEHNR and CDR2 FQNEAQ (reference sequence). The length of the CDR3 is 16 residues. Trimming removed 3 bases from V and 3 bases from J, with 14 bases in between.